The 3 T cell receptor beta chains given below trace back to one sample, sequenced in a study of shared clonotypes between healthy human individuals. Generated by immunoSEQ multiplex PCR, the TCRdb table keeps only in-frame clones and is missing some. The table records around 1.4 million clones, 98% of them present only once. The material sequenced was naive CD4+ T cells sorted from blood. The subset is: CD45RA+ positively selected. These receptors all come from a man aged 25 to 40 in good health.

The rearrangement joins TRBV18 to TRBJ2-2, with 9 nucleotides matching TRBD2. CDR3 length: 16 amino acids. With 6 bases clipped from V and 0 bases from J, the junction kept 5 bases outside the gene matches. Germline V lookup: CDR1 KGHSH, CDR2 LQKENI. CDR3 in amino acids: CASSLSGSANTGELFF. CDR3 in DNA: TGTGCCAGCTCTCTTAGCGGGAGCGCGAACACCGGGGAGCTGTTTTTT.

V is TRBV27 and J is TRBJ1-5, with 10 nucleotides matching TRBD1. Trimming removed 6 bases from V and 4 bases from J; junction bases left unmatched: 9. Germline loops: CDR1 MNHEY, CDR2 SMNVEV (reference sequence). CDR3 size: 16 residues. For the CDR3, the DNA is TGTGCCAGCAGCCAGTGGATGGGACAGGGGAATCAGCCCCAGCATTTT. Translation gives CASSQWMGQGNQPQHF.

The V call is TRBV4-1, the J call TRBJ2-7; possibly TRBD1 or TRBD2 for D (5 bases each). CDR3 size: 16 residues. V lost 0 bases, J lost 3 bases, and 15 bases lay in between. From germline, CDR1 is MGHRA and CDR2 YSYEKL. The CDR3 DNA reads TGCGCCAGCAGCCAAGACTCAAGGGACGTATACTACGAGCAGTACTTC. Residues: CASSQDSRDVYYEQYF.